This TCR beta chain was profiled in a study of blood T cell repertoires in COVID-19. Authors' processing steps: The assay estimated nucleated cells by amplifying reference gene primers. TCRdb's copy holds only in-frame clones and misses some; the assay was immunoSEQ multiplex PCR. Clone size and V and J calls were adopted from that table, with D and trimming inferred from the DNA. The data contain some 250,000 clones, about 86% of them singletons. The CDR3 is made up of 18 amino acids. Germline V gene sequence: CDR1 SSHAT, CDR2 FNYEAQ (reference sequence). J lost 0 bases, V lost 5 bases, and 12 bases had no gene match.

The sequence was obtained from a woman between 55 and 75 years old with active or convalescent COVID-19. The sequenced sample consisted of peripheral blood. The rearrangement uses TRBV7-7 and TRBJ2-1, with TRBD1 matching over 8 bases. The CDR3 sequence: CASSPLMAGTGSYNEQFF. The DNA of the CDR3 is TGTGCCAGCAGCCCCCTGATGGCCGGGACAGGCTCCTACAATGAGCAGTTCTTC.